The rows below give T cell receptor beta chains drawn from one sample of a study of blood T cell repertoires in COVID-19. Clones were read by immunoSEQ multiplex PCR, and TCRdb kept only the in-frame ones, dropping some. The table has about 180,000 clones, more than 75% seen once. The sample comprised PBMCs or T cells enriched from blood (not recorded which). Receptors originate from a woman aged 30 to 39 who had recovered from COVID-19. Both conserved end residues are part of each CDR3. Each record gives: CDR3 protein, CDR3 DNA, D gene, clone size, V gene, J gene. D genes are given only for firm matches. The size entry is marked missing in some rows and otherwise reads once, few, many or a size class.

CDR3: CASSGRGGSGLEAFF
DNA: TGTGCCAGCAGCGGCCGGGGGGGTTCGGGCCTTGAAGCTTTCTTT
D: NA
size: NA
V: TRBV11-1
J: TRBJ1-1

CDR3: CASSISPSDTEAFF
DNA: TGTGCCAGTAGTATATCCCCTTCGGACACTGAAGCTTTCTTT
D: NA
size: NA
V: TRBV19
J: TRBJ1-1

CDR3: CASSLATATGQETQYF
DNA: TGTGCCAGCAGCTTAGCGACCGCGACAGGGCAAGAGACCCAGTACTTC
D: TRBD1
size: NA
V: TRBV7-9
J: TRBJ2-5

CDR3: CASSPGGDSPLHF
DNA: TGTGCCAGCTCACCAGGGGGGGATTCACCCCTCCACTTT
D: NA
size: NA
V: TRBV18
J: TRBJ1-6

CDR3: CASSDSSPNTEAFF
DNA: TGTGCCAGCAGTGACTCTAGCCCGAACACTGAAGCTTTCTTT
D: NA
size: NA
V: TRBV6-4
J: TRBJ1-1

CDR3: CASSLAGGWTDTQYF
DNA: TGTGCCAGCAGCTTGGCGGGAGGATGGACAGATACGCAGTATTTT
D: TRBD2
size: NA
V: TRBV7-2
J: TRBJ2-3

CDR3: CASSLSLNTGELFF
DNA: TGTGCCAGCAGTTTAAGCCTGAACACCGGGGAGCTGTTTTTT
D: NA
size: once
V: TRBV27
J: TRBJ2-2

CDR3: CASSPLSDGNQPQHF
DNA: TGTGCCAGCAGCCCTCTTAGCGACGGCAATCAGCCCCAGCATTTT
D: NA
size: NA
V: TRBV7-8
J: TRBJ1-5

CDR3: CASSLERGGREQYF
DNA: TGCGCCAGCAGCTTGGAGCGGGGAGGCCGCGAGCAGTACTTC
D: TRBD2
size: NA
V: TRBV5-1
J: TRBJ2-7

CDR3: CASSEDQGSNEKLFF
DNA: TGTGCCAGCAGTGAAGACCAGGGGTCTAATGAAAAACTGTTTTTT
D: NA
size: NA
V: TRBV6-1
J: TRBJ1-4

CDR3: CASTVLAGTYEQYF
DNA: TGTGCCAGCACCGTTCTAGCGGGGACCTACGAGCAGTACTTC
D: TRBD2
size: NA
V: TRBV6-5
J: TRBJ2-7

CDR3: CASSKGQGAPGANVLTF
DNA: TGTGCCAGCAGTAAAGGACAGGGGGCGCCTGGGGCCAACGTCCTGACTTTC
D: TRBD1
size: NA
V: TRBV6-1
J: TRBJ2-6

CDR3: CASSDSYEQYF
DNA: TGTGCCAGCAGTGACTCGTACGAGCAGTACTTC
D: NA
size: few
V: TRBV5-4
J: TRBJ2-7

CDR3: CASSQEEGDSNQPQHF
DNA: TGCGCCAGCAGCCAAGAGGAAGGGGATAGCAATCAGCCCCAGCATTTT
D: NA
size: NA
V: TRBV4-1
J: TRBJ1-5

CDR3: CSVAPSGTRSQYF
DNA: TGCAGCGTTGCCCCTAGCGGGACCCGGTCGCAGTATTTT
D: TRBD2
size: NA
V: TRBV29-1
J: TRBJ2-3

CDR3: CATSDTSGGIGHEQFF
DNA: TGTGCCACCAGTGACACTAGCGGGGGGATTGGGCATGAGCAGTTCTTC
D: TRBD2
size: NA
V: TRBV24-1
J: TRBJ2-1

CDR3: CASSVTYRRNSGNTIYF
DNA: TGTGCCAGCAGTGTTACTTACAGGCGAAACTCTGGAAACACCATATATTTT
D: NA
size: NA
V: TRBV6-1
J: TRBJ1-3

CDR3: CASSDTGINGYTF
DNA: TGTGCCAGCAGTGACACAGGGATTAATGGCTACACCTTC
D: NA
size: NA
V: TRBV6-1
J: TRBJ1-2

CDR3: CASSPGLANEQFF
DNA: TGTGCCAGCAGCCCGGGACTAGCCAATGAGCAGTTCTTC
D: TRBD2
size: NA
V: TRBV12-3/TRBV12-4
J: TRBJ2-1

CDR3: CSVGTSSGNTIYF
DNA: TGCAGCGTCGGAACTAGCTCTGGAAACACCATATATTTT
D: NA
size: NA
V: TRBV29-1
J: TRBJ1-3

CDR3: CASSYLSGGPDTQYF
DNA: TGTGCCAGCAGTTACCTGTCGGGAGGGCCCGATACGCAGTATTTT
D: TRBD2
size: NA
V: TRBV6-5
J: TRBJ2-3

CDR3: CASRPGQPIEKLFF
DNA: TGTGCCAGCAGGCCGGGACAGCCTATTGAAAAACTGTTTTTT
D: TRBD1
size: NA
V: TRBV6-5
J: TRBJ1-4

CDR3: CASSLSGLAGSPLHF
DNA: TGTGCCAGTAGTTTATCGGGACTAGCGGGCTCACCCCTCCACTTT
D: NA
size: NA
V: TRBV19
J: TRBJ1-6

CDR3: CASSHLAEYNEQFF
DNA: TGTGCCAGCAGCCATCTAGCGGAGTACAATGAGCAGTTCTTC
D: TRBD2
size: NA
V: TRBV28
J: TRBJ2-1

CDR3: CAISESVPGGSFLGTEAFF
DNA: TGTGCCATCAGTGAGTCGGTCCCAGGGGGATCTTTTCTGGGAACTGAAGCTTTCTTT
D: TRBD1
size: NA
V: TRBV10-3
J: TRBJ1-1

CDR3: CASSISDSISNTEAFF
DNA: TGTGCCAGTAGTATATCGGACAGCATCTCGAACACTGAAGCTTTCTTT
D: NA
size: NA
V: TRBV19
J: TRBJ1-1

CDR3: CASSQDPQEDTQYF
DNA: TGTGCCAGCAGCCAAGACCCCCAGGAAGATACGCAGTATTTT
D: NA
size: NA
V: TRBV3-1/TRBV3-2
J: TRBJ2-3

CDR3: CASSQELRELQETQYF
DNA: TGTGCCAGCAGCCAAGAACTCCGGGAACTTCAAGAGACCCAGTACTTC
D: NA
size: NA
V: TRBV3-1/TRBV3-2
J: TRBJ2-5

CDR3: CASSLPSTSGASYEQYF
DNA: TGTGCCAGCAGCTTACCTTCTACTAGCGGGGCCTCCTACGAGCAGTACTTC
D: TRBD2
size: NA
V: TRBV7-8
J: TRBJ2-7

CDR3: CSVGTGDGEKLFF
DNA: TGCAGCGTTGGGACAGGGGATGGTGAAAAACTGTTTTTT
D: TRBD1
size: few
V: TRBV29-1
J: TRBJ1-4

CDR3: CASSQKTSGAYNEQFF
DNA: TGTGCCAGCAGCCAGAAGACTAGCGGAGCCTACAATGAGCAGTTCTTC
D: TRBD2
size: NA
V: TRBV5-4
J: TRBJ2-1

CDR3: CASSLGQGARGYTF
DNA: TGCGCCAGCAGCTTGGGTCAGGGGGCAAGGGGCTACACCTTC
D: TRBD1
size: NA
V: TRBV5-1
J: TRBJ1-2

CDR3: CASSPSADTQYF
DNA: TGTGCCAGCAGCCCCTCCGCAGATACGCAGTATTTT
D: NA
size: once
V: TRBV4-2
J: TRBJ2-3

CDR3: CASSLGLQGNSQETQYF
DNA: TGCGCCAGCAGCTTGGGGCTACAGGGGAACAGTCAAGAGACCCAGTACTTC
D: TRBD1
size: NA
V: TRBV5-1
J: TRBJ2-5

CDR3: CASSLADGGANTGELFF
DNA: TGTGCCAGCAGCTTAGCCGATGGGGGCGCGAACACCGGGGAGCTGTTTTTT
D: NA
size: NA
V: TRBV7-9
J: TRBJ2-2

CDR3: CASSLALAGGPGETQYF
DNA: TGCGCCAGCAGCCTGGCACTAGCGGGAGGGCCAGGGGAGACCCAGTACTTC
D: TRBD2
size: once
V: TRBV5-1
J: TRBJ2-5

CDR3: CASRGDSRTEQYF
DNA: TGCGCCAGCAGAGGGGACAGTCGAACCGAGCAGTACTTC
D: TRBD1
size: NA
V: TRBV5-1
J: TRBJ2-7

CDR3: CASSLVGGSSYEQYF
DNA: TGCGCCAGCAGCTTGGTAGGAGGGTCCTCCTACGAGCAGTACTTC
D: NA
size: NA
V: TRBV5-1
J: TRBJ2-7

CDR3: CASSFNTPNQPQHF
DNA: TGTGCCAGCAGCTTTAATACACCGAATCAGCCCCAGCATTTT
D: NA
size: NA
V: TRBV7-8
J: TRBJ1-5

CDR3: CASSDRGLGGYTF
DNA: TGTGCCAGCTCAGACAGGGGGCTTGGTGGCTACACCTTC
D: TRBD1
size: NA
V: TRBV18
J: TRBJ1-2

CDR3: CASNPRASGSLNEQFF
DNA: TGTGCCAGCAATCCCAGGGCTAGCGGGAGTCTAAATGAGCAGTTCTTC
D: TRBD2
size: NA
V: TRBV28
J: TRBJ2-1

CDR3: CASSQESENEQFF
DNA: TGTGCCAGCAGCCAAGAATCTGAGAATGAGCAGTTCTTC
D: NA
size: NA
V: TRBV3-1/TRBV3-2
J: TRBJ2-1

CDR3: CASSSPTRVNEQFF
DNA: TGCGCCAGCAGCTCCCCGACTAGAGTAAATGAGCAGTTCTTC
D: NA
size: NA
V: TRBV5-1
J: TRBJ2-1

CDR3: CASSLSGANTGELFF
DNA: TGTGCCAGCAGTTTATCTGGGGCCAACACCGGGGAGCTGTTTTTT
D: NA
size: NA
V: TRBV28
J: TRBJ2-2

CDR3: CASRAGGRGYTF
DNA: TGTGCCAGCAGGGCGGGAGGACGTGGCTACACCTTC
D: NA
size: once
V: TRBV28
J: TRBJ1-2

CDR3: CASSFSDSNGYTF
DNA: TGTGCCAGCAGTTTTTCGGACTCAAATGGCTACACCTTC
D: NA
size: NA
V: TRBV28
J: TRBJ1-2

CDR3: CASSSLAGANTGELFF
DNA: TGTGCCAGCAGCTCGCTAGCGGGCGCGAACACCGGGGAGCTGTTTTTT
D: TRBD2
size: NA
V: TRBV5-6
J: TRBJ2-2

CDR3: CASSTDSYNEQFF
DNA: TGTGCCAGCTCAACGGACAGTTACAATGAGCAGTTCTTC
D: NA
size: NA
V: TRBV18
J: TRBJ2-1

CDR3: CASRQDGANEKLFF
DNA: TGTGCCAGCAGACAGGACGGAGCTAATGAAAAACTGTTTTTT
D: NA
size: NA
V: TRBV25-1
J: TRBJ1-4

CDR3: CASSPQLAGTMSGELFF
DNA: TGTGCCAGCTCACCACAACTAGCGGGAACAATGTCCGGGGAGCTGTTTTTT
D: TRBD2
size: once
V: TRBV18
J: TRBJ2-2

CDR3: CASSAQANYNEQFF
DNA: TGTGCCAGCAGCGCCCAAGCGAACTACAATGAGCAGTTCTTC
D: NA
size: NA
V: TRBV9
J: TRBJ2-1

CDR3: CASSGDRVGWRAGELFF
DNA: TGTGCCAGCAGTGGGGACAGGGTTGGTTGGAGGGCCGGGGAGCTGTTTTTT
D: TRBD1
size: NA
V: TRBV2
J: TRBJ2-2

CDR3: CASRYGADGSSYEQYF
DNA: TGTGCCAGCAGGTACGGAGCGGATGGGAGCTCCTACGAGCAGTACTTC
D: NA
size: NA
V: TRBV6-5
J: TRBJ2-7